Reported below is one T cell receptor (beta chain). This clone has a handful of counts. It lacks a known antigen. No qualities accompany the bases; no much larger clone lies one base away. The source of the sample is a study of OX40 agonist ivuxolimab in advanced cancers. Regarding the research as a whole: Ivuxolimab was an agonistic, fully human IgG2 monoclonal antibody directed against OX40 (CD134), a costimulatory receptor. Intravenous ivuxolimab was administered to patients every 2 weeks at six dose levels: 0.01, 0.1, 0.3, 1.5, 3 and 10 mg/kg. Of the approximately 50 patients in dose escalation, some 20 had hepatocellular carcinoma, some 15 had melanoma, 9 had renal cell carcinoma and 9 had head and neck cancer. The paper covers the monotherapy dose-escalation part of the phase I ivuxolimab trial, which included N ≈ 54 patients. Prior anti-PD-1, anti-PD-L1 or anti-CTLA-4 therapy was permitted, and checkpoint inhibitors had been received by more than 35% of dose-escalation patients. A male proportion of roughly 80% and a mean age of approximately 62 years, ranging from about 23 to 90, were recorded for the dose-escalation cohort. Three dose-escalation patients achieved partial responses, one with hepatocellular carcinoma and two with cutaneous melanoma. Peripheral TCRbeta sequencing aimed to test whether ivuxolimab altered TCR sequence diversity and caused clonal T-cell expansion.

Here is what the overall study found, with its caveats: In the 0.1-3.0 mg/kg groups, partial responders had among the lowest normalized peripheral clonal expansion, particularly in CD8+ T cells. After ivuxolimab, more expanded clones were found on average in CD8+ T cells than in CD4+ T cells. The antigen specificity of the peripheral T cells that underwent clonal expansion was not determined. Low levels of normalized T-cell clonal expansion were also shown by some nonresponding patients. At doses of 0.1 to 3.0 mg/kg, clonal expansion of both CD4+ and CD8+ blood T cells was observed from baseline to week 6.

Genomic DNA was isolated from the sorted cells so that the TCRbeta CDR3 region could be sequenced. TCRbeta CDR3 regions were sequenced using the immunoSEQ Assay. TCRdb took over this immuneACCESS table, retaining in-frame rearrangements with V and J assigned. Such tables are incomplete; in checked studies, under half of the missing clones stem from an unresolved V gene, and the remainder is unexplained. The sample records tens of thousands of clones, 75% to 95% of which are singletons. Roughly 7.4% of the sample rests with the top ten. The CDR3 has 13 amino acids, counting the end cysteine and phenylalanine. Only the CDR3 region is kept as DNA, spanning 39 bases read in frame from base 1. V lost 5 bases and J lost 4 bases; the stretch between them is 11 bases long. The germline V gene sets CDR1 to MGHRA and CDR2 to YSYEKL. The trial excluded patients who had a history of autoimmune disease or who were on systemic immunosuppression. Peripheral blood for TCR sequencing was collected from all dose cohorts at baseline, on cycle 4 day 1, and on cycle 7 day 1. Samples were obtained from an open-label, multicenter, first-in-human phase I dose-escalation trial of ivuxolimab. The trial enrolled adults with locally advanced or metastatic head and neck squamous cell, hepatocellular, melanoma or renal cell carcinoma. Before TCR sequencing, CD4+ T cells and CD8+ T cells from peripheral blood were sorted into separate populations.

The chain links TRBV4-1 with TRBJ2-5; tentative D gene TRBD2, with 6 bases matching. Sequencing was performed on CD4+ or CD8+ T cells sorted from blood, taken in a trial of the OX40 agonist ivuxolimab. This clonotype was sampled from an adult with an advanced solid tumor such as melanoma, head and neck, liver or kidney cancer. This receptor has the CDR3 CASSGLGGETQYF. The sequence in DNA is TGCGCCAGCAGCGGGCTGGGAGGAGAGACCCAGTACTTC.